Listed here are 28 T cell receptor beta chains from one sample, sequenced in a study of radiotherapy plus CTLA-4 blockade in lung cancer. The method was immunoSEQ multiplex PCR; TCRdb's version includes in-frame clones alone and lacks a portion of them. This table has 90,000 to 100,000 clones, roughly 88% appearing once. The sample in question was peripheral blood, obtained from a patient treated with radiotherapy plus ipilimumab. These receptors were taken from a human donor with non-small cell lung cancer that progressed on radiotherapy plus ipilimumab.

This clone is a singleton in its sample. The chain has TRBV6-6 and TRBJ2-7, with D possibly matching TRBD1 (6 bases). Trimming pared 5 bases from V and 7 bases from J, leaving 15 bases between. Germline V gene lookup returns CDR1 MNHNY and CDR2 SVGAGI (reference sequence). The CDR3 runs 13 residues. CDR3 sequence: CASSDRRLDEQYF. In nucleotides, the CDR3 is TGTGCCAGCAGTGACAGGAGGTTAGATGAGCAGTACTTC.

The V call is TRBV7-9, the J call TRBJ2-2; 7 bases match TRBD1. With 5 bases clipped from V and 0 bases from J, the junction kept 3 bases outside the gene matches. The CDR3 is 15 residues long. The germline V gene has CDR1 SEHNR and CDR2 FQNEAQ (reference sequence). The CDR3 DNA reads TGTGCCAGCAGCCGACAGGGTACGAACACCGGGGAGCTGTTTTTT. Protein: CASSRQGTNTGELFF.

The chain links TRBV15 to TRBJ2-7; D is unresolved. Per germline, CDR1 LNHNV and CDR2 YYDKDF (reference sequence). The length of the CDR3 is 12 residues. V was shortened by 1 base and J by 3 bases, with 4 bases between the two germline ends. The CDR3 loop reads CATSRADYEQYF. The CDR3 nucleotides are TGTGCCACCAGCAGAGCGGACTACGAGCAGTACTTC.

The rearrangement uses TRBV11-3 and TRBJ1-4; 7 bases line up with TRBD1. The V segment lost 5 bases and the J segment 8 bases; nucleotides outside the gene matches: 8. Germline-derived CDR1 and CDR2 are SGHNT and YENEEA. The CDR3 is 14 amino acids. The DNA for the CDR3 is TGTGCCAGCAGCCAAGACAGGGCCGAGGAAAAACTGTTTTTT. This encodes CASSQDRAEEKLFF.

The chain recombines TRBV18 with TRBJ2-7; D may be TRBD2 (6 bases). The V gene's germline CDR1 is KGHSH and CDR2 LQKENI. Trimming removed 3 bases at V and 5 bases at J, with 17 bases between. The CDR3 loop spans 15 amino acids. In DNA form, the CDR3 reads TGTGCCAGCTCACCGGCGCGGGGTCCCGGGGACGAGCAGTACTTC. Amino acid sequence: CASSPARGPGDEQYF.

The chain joins TRBV6-5 to TRBJ1-6; tentatively, D is TRBD1 (6 bases). The germline gives CDR1 MNHEY, CDR2 SVGAGI. Between the trimmed V and J ends, which lost 6 bases and 10 bases, there was a span of 16 bases. The CDR3 is 14 residues long. CDR3 sequence reads: CASSQWGLGSPLHF. The CDR3 region has the DNA TGTGCCAGCAGCCAGTGGGGGCTAGGGTCACCCCTCCACTTT.

V usage is TRBV10-3 and J usage is TRBJ2-1; 8 bases agree with TRBD2. CDR3 size: 16 residues. With 6 bases clipped from V and 3 bases from J, the junction kept 10 bases outside the gene matches. Germline values: CDR1 ENHRY, CDR2 SYGVKD. The CDR3 bases are TGTGCCATCAGGGGGGAGGGAGCGGGGGACTACAATGAGCAGTTCTTC. It codes for CAIRGEGAGDYNEQFF.

The V call is TRBV7-2, the J call TRBJ2-7; 7 bases map to TRBD2. Germline values: CDR1 SGHTA, CDR2 FQGNSA. V was pared by 2 bases and J by 3 bases, with 10 bases of the junction left unmatched. The CDR3 loop spans 16 amino acids. The CDR3 nucleotides read TGTGCCAGCAGCTTAATACTGGCTAGCGGTAACTACGAGCAGTACTTC. Its protein product is CASSLILASGNYEQYF.

J is TRBJ1-1 and V is TRBV6-4; no definite D call. CDR1 is MRHNA, CDR2 SNTAGT, per germline. The V and J ends lost 0 bases and 4 bases respectively, with 12 bases between them. The CDR3 totals 15 residues. The CDR3 region is CASSDSDGSGTEAFF. The CDR3 bases are TGTGCCAGCAGTGACTCGGACGGGAGCGGCACTGAAGCTTTCTTT.

This clone has more than one count but fewer than ten. The chain combines TRBV5-4 with TRBJ1-1; D is perhaps TRBD1 (6 bases). The CDR3 contains 14 residues. CDR1 is SGHNT, CDR2 YYREEE, per germline (reference sequence). V was trimmed by 0 bases and J by 10 bases, leaving 16 bases between them. The CDR3 region is CASSLVGGADGAFF. CDR3 nucleotides: TGTGCCAGCAGCTTGGTGGGGGGCGCGGACGGAGCTTTCTTT.

The chain carries TRBV5-7 and TRBJ1-1; no firm D call. TRBV5-7 is labeled an ORF, and its function is uncertain. The ends were cut back, 5 bases at V and 0 bases at J, with 11 bases in the middle. The CDR3 covers 14 residues. CDR3 sequence: CASRFNNLNTEAFF. The CDR3 region has the DNA TGTGCCAGCAGATTTAACAACCTGAACACTGAAGCTTTCTTT.

The J gene is TRBJ1-5, the V gene TRBV11-2; the match to TRBD1 covers 9 bases. V lost 5 bases and J lost 5; bases outside the gene matches: 4. CDR3 length: 14 residues. From germline, CDR1 is SGHAT and CDR2 FQNNGV. CDR3 nucleotides: TGTGCCAGCAGCCCGACAGGGGGGCATCAGCCCCAGCATTTT. Its protein product is CASSPTGGHQPQHF. Looking up the rest from reference TRBV11-2 and TRBJ1-5 gives the full variable domain: EAGVAQSPRYKIIEKRQSVAFWCNPISGHATLYWYQQILGQGPKLLIQFQNNGVVDDSQLPKDRFSAERLKGVDSTLKIQPAKLEDSAVYLCASSPTGGHQPQHFGDGTRLSIL.

The chain is built from TRBV5-1 and TRBJ2-3; 7 nucleotides line up with TRBD2. The J segment lost 6 bases and the V segment lost 4 bases, leaving 17 bases of the junction unmatched. The germline V gene encodes CDR1 SGHRS and CDR2 YFSETQ. This CDR3 contains 17 residues. CDR3 region: CASSNDPTSPQADTQYF. The CDR3 region has the DNA TGCGCCAGCAGCAACGATCCGACTAGCCCTCAAGCCGATACGCAGTATTTT.

The rearrangement links TRBV6-5 to TRBJ2-1, with D unresolved. Per germline, CDR1 MNHEY and CDR2 SVGAGI. CDR3 length equals 13 residues. V was pared by 3 bases and J by 16 bases, with 19 bases between. The CDR3 loop reads CASSYSRVTTPFF. The DNA for the CDR3 is TGTGCCAGCAGTTATTCGAGAGTGACCACTCCCTTCTTC.

The J gene is TRBJ1-5, the V gene TRBV10-3, with D possibly being TRBD1 (5 bases). The CDR3 sequence is 12 residues long. The germline CDR1 and CDR2 sequences are ENHRY and SYGVKD. V was trimmed by 11 bases and J by 3 bases, leaving 11 bases between them. The CDR3 reads CAAGDSNQPQHF. DNA of the CDR3: TGTGCCGCTGGGGACTCCAATCAGCCCCAGCATTTT.

The chain employs TRBV5-6 and TRBJ2-1; D remains ambiguous. The CDR3 has 13 amino acids. The germline V gene has CDR1 SGHDT and CDR2 YYEEEE. Deletions cut 6 bases from V and 3 bases from J, with 10 bases between. In nucleotides, the CDR3 is TGTGCCAGCACCTTCACAGTCTACAATGAGCAGTTCTTC. This translates into CASTFTVYNEQFF.

The chain combines TRBV19 with TRBJ2-1; D unresolved. The germline CDR1 and CDR2 sequences are LNHDA and SQIVND (reference sequence). V lost 4 bases to trimming and J lost 6 bases, with 13 bases between them. This CDR3 has 14 amino acids. CDR3 coding DNA: TGTGCCAGTAGTACTAGACATGGGATCAATGAGCAGTTCTTC. It encodes CASSTRHGINEQFF. Full variable domain (rest looked up from reference TRBV19 and TRBJ2-1): DGGITQSPKYLFRKEGQNVTLSCEQNLNHDAMYWYRQDPGQGLRLIYYSQIVNDFQKGDIAEGYSVSREKKESFPLTVTSAQKNPTAFYLCASSTRHGINEQFFGPGTRLTVL.

The chain recombines TRBV5-1 with TRBJ2-1, with TRBD2 identical over 8 bases. The CDR3 has 15 residues. Germline-derived CDR1 and CDR2 are SGHRS and YFSETQ. J lost 5 bases, V lost 0 bases, and 4 bases had no gene match. For the CDR3, the DNA is TGCGCCAGCAGCTTGGTACTAGCGGTTAACAATGAGCAGTTCTTC. Protein product: CASSLVLAVNNEQFF.

This clone has just one count. The gene calls are TRBV5-1 and TRBJ2-1; 8 nucleotides align to TRBD2. This CDR3 has 17 amino acids. Germline lookup yields CDR1 SGHRS and CDR2 YFSETQ. With 2 bases clipped from V and 0 bases from J, the junction kept 7 bases outside the gene matches. DNA for the CDR3: TGCGCCAGCAGCTTCGGGGGGGACCGGAGCTCCTACAATGAGCAGTTCTTC. It specifies CASSFGGDRSSYNEQFF. Using reference TRBV5-1 and TRBJ2-1 for the parts outside the CDR3, the full variable domain is KAGVTQTPRYLIKTRGQQVTLSCSPISGHRSVSWYQQTPGQGLQFLFEYFSETQRNKGNFPGRFSGRQFSNSRSEMNVSTLELGDSALYLCASSFGGDRSSYNEQFFGPGTRLTVL.

The rearrangement links TRBV7-3 to TRBJ2-6; 7 nucleotides match TRBD2. The ends lost 1 base at V and 0 bases at J; junction bases unmatched: 6. The CDR3 has 18 residues. Germline V gene lookup returns CDR1 SGHTA and CDR2 FQGTGA. CDR3 sequence: CASSLKAGDSSGANVLTF. CDR3 in DNA: TGTGCCAGCAGCTTAAAGGCGGGAGACAGCTCTGGGGCCAACGTCCTGACTTTC. Filled out from reference TRBV7-3 and TRBJ2-6, the complete variable domain reads GAGVSQTPSNKVTEKGKYVELRCDPISGHTALYWYRQSLGQGPEFLIYFQGTGAADDSGLPNDRFFAVRPEGSVSTLKIQRTERGDSAVYLCASSLKAGDSSGANVLTFGAGSRLTVL.

The chain employs TRBV6-5 and TRBJ1-1; D possibly corresponds to TRBD1 (5 bases). Trimming left V 4 bases short and J 4 bases short, with 16 bases between. CDR3 length equals 15 residues. Germline V gene lookup returns CDR1 MNHEY and CDR2 SVGAGI. CDR3 sequence reads: CASSLGSGVGTEAFF. For the CDR3, the DNA is TGTGCCAGCAGTTTGGGTTCGGGGGTAGGCACTGAAGCTTTCTTT.

The CDR3 region has the DNA TGTGCCAGCAGCTTCCAGGGAGTCCAAGAGACCCAGTACTTC. Protein product: CASSFQGVQETQYF. V usage is TRBV5-4 and J usage is TRBJ2-5; possibly TRBD1 or TRBD2 for D (5 bases each). With 2 bases removed from V and 1 base from J, the gap between germline ends came to 9 bases. CDR1 SGHNT and CDR2 YYREEE come from the germline V gene (reference sequence). This CDR3 contains 14 residues. The full variable domain, with the rest looked up from reference TRBV5-4 and TRBJ2-5, is ETGVTQSPTHLIKTRGQQVTLRCSSQSGHNTVSWYQQALGQGPQFIFQYYREEENGRGNFPPRFSGLQFPNYSSELNVNALELDDSALYLCASSFQGVQETQYFGPGTRLLVL.

The chain employs TRBV6-5 and TRBJ1-3; D is unclear. V gave up 9 bases and J gave up 1 base, with 4 bases separating them. The CDR3 runs to 11 residues. Germline V gene lookup returns CDR1 MNHEY and CDR2 SVGAGI. The CDR3 region is CASRSGNTIYF. The CDR3 DNA sequence: TGTGCCAGTCGTTCTGGAAACACCATATATTTT.

The chain employs TRBV11-3 and TRBJ1-1, with no clear D. Germline V gene data show CDR1 as SGHNT and CDR2 as YENEEA. The germline V and J ends were trimmed by 0 bases and 6 bases, with 8 bases remaining between them. The CDR3 runs to 13 residues. CDR3 sequence: CASSLDGGAEAFF. The CDR3 DNA reads TGTGCCAGCAGCTTAGATGGCGGAGCTGAAGCTTTCTTT.

The chain combines TRBV7-9 with TRBJ1-3; the D gene is possibly TRBD1 (6 bases). The ends were cut back, 1 base at V and 1 base at J, with 11 bases in the middle. The germline V gene has CDR1 SEHNR and CDR2 FQNEAQ (reference sequence). This CDR3 spans 16 amino acids. As DNA, the CDR3 is TGTGCCAGCAGCTTAGGTGACAGGTTGTCTGGAAACACCATATATTTT. Protein sequence: CASSLGDRLSGNTIYF.

The chain has TRBV6-5 and TRBJ2-3; 9 bases are shared with TRBD2. Germline CDR1 is MNHEY and CDR2 is SVGAGI. The trim removed 6 bases at V and 1 base at J, leaving 2 bases unmatched. The CDR3 loop spans 14 amino acids. The CDR3 protein is CASSWTSGTDTQYF. In nucleotides, the CDR3 is TGTGCCAGCAGCTGGACTAGCGGCACAGATACGCAGTATTTT.

J is TRBJ2-1 and V is TRBV5-4; maybe TRBD2 (6 bases). The V gene's germline CDR1 is SGHNT and CDR2 YYREEE (reference sequence). CDR3 length equals 14 residues. Between the trimmed V and J ends, which lost 3 bases and 8 bases, there was a span of 15 bases. The CDR3: CASSSSGLPDEQFF. The CDR3 DNA is TGTGCCAGCAGCTCAAGTGGACTACCCGATGAGCAGTTCTTC. Full variable domain (missing parts from reference TRBV5-4 and TRBJ2-1): ETGVTQSPTHLIKTRGQQVTLRCSSQSGHNTVSWYQQALGQGPQFIFQYYREEENGRGNFPPRFSGLQFPNYSSELNVNALELDDSALYLCASSSSGLPDEQFFGPGTRLTVL.

This chain connects TRBV29-1 to TRBJ2-2, with D perhaps TRBD1 or TRBD2 (5 bases each). This CDR3 is 15 amino acids long. Trimming left V 0 bases short and J 1 base short, with 9 bases between. CDR1 is SQVTM and CDR2 is ANQGSEA in the germline V gene. CDR3 protein: CSVEDSGRNTGELFF. CDR3 nucleotide sequence: TGCAGCGTTGAAGATTCAGGGAGGAACACCGGGGAGCTGTTTTTT.